Presented here are 27 T cell receptor beta chains from one specimen sequenced in a study of T-cell reconstitution after alpha-beta-depleted transplantation in children. Molecular barcoding with unique molecular identifiers was used for the TCRbeta library. MiXCR was run by TCRdb on the PCR reads, yielding one entry per CDR3 protein. The sample lists under 75,000 distinct CDR3 sequences; roughly 10% were seen once. The starting material was PBMCs, obtained before TCRalphabeta/CD19-depleted stem cell transplant. These receptors all stem from a boy younger than 18 with acute myeloid leukemia, due to receive a stem cell transplant.

This clonotype was seen ten or more times. CDR3 sequence reads: CSAATSFPRDEQYF. As DNA, the CDR3 is TGCAGTGCTGCAACATCCTTCCCTCGCGACGAGCAGTACTTC. The chain employs TRBV20-1 and TRBJ2-7; D ambiguous. The germline V and J ends were trimmed by 5 bases and 5 bases, with 19 bases remaining between them. The CDR3 runs 14 residues. Germline CDR1 is DFQATT and CDR2 is SNEGSKA (reference sequence).

This clonotype was counted at least ten times. This chain uses TRBV7-2 with TRBJ2-7, with 8 bases identical to TRBD1. CDR1 and CDR2 from the germline V gene are SGHTA and FQGNSA. This CDR3 contains 15 residues. With V trimmed by 5 bases and J by 3 bases, 9 bases remained unmatched. Written as DNA, the CDR3 is TGTGCCAGCAGCCCCGGGACAGGTGTTTTCTACGAGCAGTACTTC. This sequence encodes CASSPGTGVFYEQYF.

This clonotype occurred many times. CDR3 bases: TGCGCCAGCAGCTCGTTCCGCGCAGGGTCGGGCGCAGATACGCAGTATTTT. This gives the protein CASSSFRAGSGADTQYF. The chain uses TRBV5-1 and TRBJ2-3; possibly TRBD1 for D (5 bases). The CDR3 extends over 17 amino acids. Trimming pared 3 bases from V and 4 bases from J, leaving 21 bases between. Germline V lookup: CDR1 SGHRS, CDR2 YFSETQ.

This chain joins TRBV7-6 and TRBJ2-1; 10 bases line up with TRBD2. CDR1 is SGHVS and CDR2 is FNYEAQ in the germline V gene. The length of the CDR3 is 17 residues. The ends lost 4 bases at V and 3 bases at J; junction bases unmatched: 9. The CDR3 loop reads CASSSRLAGAFYNEQFF. CDR3 nucleotides: TGTGCCAGCAGCTCGAGGCTAGCGGGGGCCTTCTACAATGAGCAGTTCTTC.

This chain connects TRBV6-6 to TRBJ2-3; possible D gene TRBD1, 6 bases. CDR3 length: 13 amino acids. Germline V CDR1 and CDR2: MNHNY, SVGAGI (reference sequence). Trimming removed 6 bases from V and 2 bases from J, with 9 bases in between. CDR3 bases: TGTGCCAGCAGATGGACAGCCACAGATACGCAGTATTTT. Translated: CASRWTATDTQYF.

This clonotype has ten or more counts. The J gene is TRBJ1-2, the V gene TRBV12-3 or TRBV12-4; 8 bases match TRBD1. This CDR3 contains 15 residues. V shed 2 bases and J 4 bases; nucleotides not matched to a gene: 6. The CDR3 nucleotides read TGTGCCAGCAGTTTATCGACAGGGGCTTTCTATGGCTACACCTTC. Translation gives CASSLSTGAFYGYTF.

This clonotype was picked up many times. CDR3 bases: TGTGCCAGCAGCGAAACAGATACGCAGTATTTT. Translating it yields CASSETDTQYF. The chain joins TRBV5-4 to TRBJ2-3; D not resolved. With 4 bases removed from V and 3 bases from J, the gap between germline ends came to 3 bases. The germline V gene has CDR1 SGHNT and CDR2 YYREEE (reference sequence). The CDR3 is 11 amino acids.

In its sample, this clonotype was seen many times. V usage is TRBV29-1 and J usage is TRBJ1-1; tentative D call: TRBD1 (6 bases). This CDR3 region has 15 residues. Germline-derived CDR1 and CDR2 are SQVTM and ANQGSEA. Trimming pared 4 bases from V and 0 bases from J, leaving 15 bases between. The CDR3 loop reads CSVGGMTGLNTEAFF. In DNA form, the CDR3 reads TGCAGCGTTGGGGGTATGACAGGTCTGAACACTGAAGCTTTCTTT.

This clonotype has ten or more counts. The genes are TRBV12-3 or TRBV12-4 and TRBJ2-4; tentatively, D is TRBD2 (6 bases). CDR3 length equals 12 residues. V lost 3 bases, J lost 9 bases, and 9 bases lay in between. The CDR3 region has the DNA TGTGCCAGCAGTTTGGGACTGGGCATTCAGTACTTC. It is translated as CASSLGLGIQYF.

This clonotype was seen ten or more times. CDR3 amino acids: CASSKGAGTGAQETQYF. For the CDR3, the DNA is TGTGCCAGCAGCAAAGGAGCCGGGACAGGGGCTCAAGAGACCCAGTACTTC. This sequence joins TRBV21-1 and TRBJ2-5; TRBD1 is the table's D call, not checked against the DNA. TRBV21-1 is classified as a pseudogene. The CDR3 spans 17 residues.

This clonotype was seen many times. The chain employs TRBV5-1 and TRBJ2-7; TRBD2 matches at 16 bases. Unmatched junction bases numbered 5, after V lost 8 bases and J lost 3 bases. Germline CDR1 SGHRS, CDR2 YFSETQ. This CDR3 contains 15 residues. The CDR3 loop is CARGLAGGPVYEQYF. CDR3 DNA sequence: TGCGCCAGGGGACTAGCGGGAGGGCCGGTCTACGAGCAGTACTTC.

This clonotype was counted between two and nine times. At one boundary the junction diverges from the germline segment, which might be a read error. The CDR3 reads CASTLKPRLAGESGSYNEQFF. The CDR3 DNA is TGTGCCAGCACCTTAAAACCGAGACTAGCGGGAGAATCGGGGTCCTACAATGAGCAGTTCTTC. The genes are TRBV7-3 and TRBJ2-1; 12 nucleotides align to TRBD2. The CDR3 extends over 21 amino acids. Germline V lookup: CDR1 SGHTA, CDR2 FQGTGA.

This clonotype showed up many times. This chain connects TRBV5-1 to TRBJ1-2, with 8 bases matching TRBD1. Germline CDR1 is SGHRS and CDR2 is YFSETQ. The CDR3 covers 13 residues. The V gene end was trimmed by 4 bases and the J gene end by 7 bases; junction bases not matched to a gene: 6. The CDR3 is CASSDGQGLGYTF. In DNA form, the CDR3 reads TGCGCCAGCAGCGACGGACAGGGTCTTGGCTACACCTTC.

The sample holds many counts of this clonotype. The chain joins TRBV7-8 to TRBJ2-5; D is uncertain. V lost 2 bases and J 7 bases, leaving 11 bases between the germline ends. The length of the CDR3 is 13 residues. Germline loops: CDR1 SGHVS, CDR2 FQNEAQ. The DNA of the CDR3 is TGTGCCAGCAGCTTAAGGATGACTGGGACCCAGTACTTC. It yields the protein CASSLRMTGTQYF.

This clonotype was detected only once. The CDR3 is CASSYKGGRGFSYNSPLHF. In nucleotides, the CDR3 is TGTGCCAGCAGTTACAAAGGGGGACGTGGATTCTCCTATAATTCACCCCTCCACTTT. The rearrangement joins TRBV6-5 to TRBJ1-6; possibly TRBD1 for D (6 bases). Per germline, CDR1 MNHEY and CDR2 SVGAGI. The CDR3 is 19 amino acids. V lost 2 bases to trimming and J lost 0 bases, with 17 bases between them.

This clonotype was counted many times. The chain recombines TRBV7-2 with TRBJ1-1; tentatively, D is TRBD1 (5 bases). This CDR3 has 12 amino acids. V lost 2 bases to trimming and J lost 6 bases, with 7 bases between them. Germline loops: CDR1 SGHTA, CDR2 FQGNSA. The DNA of the CDR3 is TGTGCCAGCAGCTTACGGGGGTCTGAAGCTTTCTTT. As protein: CASSLRGSEAFF.

Many counts were recorded for this clonotype. This rearrangement joins TRBV12-3 or TRBV12-4 to TRBJ1-5; no firm D call. The CDR3 consists of 12 residues. V was trimmed by 3 bases and J by 4 bases, leaving 4 bases between them. The CDR3 here is CASSLGNQPQHF. DNA of the CDR3: TGTGCCAGCAGTTTGGGGAATCAGCCCCAGCATTTT.

In its sample, this clonotype was seen many times. The chain carries TRBV6-2 or TRBV6-3 and TRBJ2-2; TRBD1 might be the D (5 bases). Trimming left V 6 bases short and J 6 bases short, with 11 bases between. In germline, CDR1 is MNHEY, CDR2 SVGEGT. This CDR3 spans 13 amino acids. The CDR3 sequence: CASSPTGSGELFF. The CDR3 region has the DNA TGTGCCAGCAGCCCAACAGGATCCGGGGAGCTGTTTTTT.

About this clonotype itself: Relative to the germline gene, one junction end is altered; a read error may explain this. This CDR3 reads CASSRYESTQPQHF. The CDR3 DNA sequence: TGTGCCAGCAGCCGTTACGAGAGCACTCAGCCCCAGCATTTT. This sequence joins TRBV27 and TRBJ1-5, with D unclear. The CDR3 has 14 amino acids. Germline CDR1 reads MNHEY; CDR2 reads SMNVEV (reference sequence).

This clonotype was seen many times. The gene calls are TRBV5-1 and TRBJ2-5; D call uncertain. This CDR3 region has 15 residues. V was cut by 4 bases and J by 3 bases, with 16 bases left in between. CDR1 and CDR2 from the germline V gene are SGHRS and YFSETQ. CDR3 nucleotide sequence: TGCGCCAGCAGCCGAAGGCCATTTCCAGAAGAGACCCAGTACTTC. Translating gives CASSRRPFPEETQYF.

This clonotype was found many times. The gene calls are TRBV5-5 and TRBJ1-3; TRBD1 might be the D (6 bases). The CDR3 has 17 residues. Between the trimmed V and J ends, which lost 5 bases and 1 base, there was a span of 19 bases. Germline V gene lookup returns CDR1 SGHKS and CDR2 YYEKEE (reference sequence). The CDR3 nucleotides are TGTGCCAGCAGAGATGAATACAGGGCCTTTTCTGGAAACACCATATATTTT. Translated, it gives CASRDEYRAFSGNTIYF.

Comments on this clonotype: This could be a read error, since a much larger clone is one nucleotide away. The V gene is TRBV5-6, the J gene TRBJ1-2; 7 bases map to TRBD1. The length of the CDR3 is 13 residues. From germline, CDR1 is SGHDT and CDR2 YYEEEE. CDR3 in amino acids: CASSLDRGYGDTF. In DNA form, the CDR3 reads TGTGCCAGCAGCTTGGACAGGGGCTATGGCGACACCTTC.

The CDR3 DNA sequence: TGTGCCAGCAGCCGACTGACGGGGGGCTCCACAGATACGCAGTATTTT. This translates into CASSRLTGGSTDTQYF. The chain links TRBV14 to TRBJ2-3; D may be TRBD2 (7 bases). The CDR3 covers 16 residues. V lost 4 bases and J 2 bases, leaving 16 bases between the germline ends. Germline CDR1 reads SGHDN; CDR2 reads FVKESK.

This clonotype has at least ten counts. The chain is built from TRBV6-1 and TRBJ2-6; 7 bases fit TRBD2. Unmatched junction bases numbered 7, after V lost 4 bases and J lost 4 bases. Looked up from germline, CDR1 is MNHNS and CDR2 is SASEGT. This CDR3 contains 16 residues. The CDR3 DNA reads TGTGCCAGCAGTGCCCGACTAGCCCCCGGGGCCAACGTCCTGACTTTC. Translated, it gives CASSARLAPGANVLTF.

The chain uses TRBV11-2 and TRBJ2-7; the D gene is possibly TRBD2 (5 bases). The germline V gene encodes CDR1 SGHAT and CDR2 FQNNGV. The CDR3 spans 14 residues. Trimming stripped 5 bases from V and 4 bases from J, with 15 bases between. The CDR3 DNA is TGTGCCAGCAGCCCCCGGAGGTCACTTTACGAGCAGTACTTC. Its translation is CASSPRRSLYEQYF.

This clonotype occurred many times. J is TRBJ2-5 and V is TRBV27; TRBD1 aligns across 7 bases. Germline V lookup: CDR1 MNHEY, CDR2 SMNVEV (reference sequence). The CDR3 extends over 14 amino acids. The ends lost 10 bases at V and 7 bases at J; junction bases unmatched: 15. The CDR3 is CANSDRSSRLTQYF. The CDR3, as DNA: TGTGCCAACTCGGACAGGTCTTCCCGGCTGACCCAGTACTTC.

This clonotype was found many times. The chain joins TRBV5-1 to TRBJ2-2; D possibly corresponds to TRBD2 (6 bases). Germline assignment: CDR1 SGHRS and CDR2 YFSETQ. The CDR3 has 15 amino acids. V lost 2 bases, J lost 5 bases, and 13 bases lay in between. Here the CDR3 reads CASSFKGGETGELFF. The CDR3 DNA reads as TGCGCCAGCAGCTTTAAGGGAGGCGAAACCGGGGAGCTGTTTTTT.